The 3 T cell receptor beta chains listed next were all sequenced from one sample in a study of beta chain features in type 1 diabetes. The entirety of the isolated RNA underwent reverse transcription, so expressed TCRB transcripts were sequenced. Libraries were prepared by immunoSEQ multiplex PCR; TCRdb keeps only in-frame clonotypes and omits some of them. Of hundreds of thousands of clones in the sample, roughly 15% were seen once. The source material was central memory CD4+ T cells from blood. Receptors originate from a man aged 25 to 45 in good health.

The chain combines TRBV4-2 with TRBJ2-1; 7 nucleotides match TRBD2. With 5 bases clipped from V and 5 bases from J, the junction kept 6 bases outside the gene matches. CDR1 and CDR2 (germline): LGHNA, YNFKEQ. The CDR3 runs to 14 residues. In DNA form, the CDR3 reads TGTGCCAGCAGCAGGAGGGGAGGGGACAATGAGCAGTTCTTC. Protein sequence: CASSRRGGDNEQFF.

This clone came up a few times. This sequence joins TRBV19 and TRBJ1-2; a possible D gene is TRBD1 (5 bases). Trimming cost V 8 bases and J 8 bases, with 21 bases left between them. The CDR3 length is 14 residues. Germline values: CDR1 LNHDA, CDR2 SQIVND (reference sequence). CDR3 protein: CASSRQPPRWGYTF. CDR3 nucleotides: TGTGCCAGTTCCCGACAGCCCCCCCGGTGGGGCTACACCTTC. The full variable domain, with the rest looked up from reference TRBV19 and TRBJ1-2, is DGGITQSPKYLFRKEGQNVTLSCEQNLNHDAMYWYRQDPGQGLRLIYYSQIVNDFQKGDIAEGYSVSREKKESFPLTVTSAQKNPTAFYLCASSRQPPRWGYTFGSGTRLTVV.

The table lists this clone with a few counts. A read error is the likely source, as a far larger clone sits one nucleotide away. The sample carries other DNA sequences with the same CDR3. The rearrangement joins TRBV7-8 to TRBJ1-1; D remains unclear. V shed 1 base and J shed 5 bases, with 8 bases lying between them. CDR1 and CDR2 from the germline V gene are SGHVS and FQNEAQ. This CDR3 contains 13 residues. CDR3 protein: CASSLGAGTEAFF. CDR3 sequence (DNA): TGTGCCAGCAGCTTAGGGGCGGGAACTGAAGCTTTCTTT.